These T cell receptor beta chains were read from a single sample in a study of blood T cell repertoires in COVID-19. Some clones are missing from TCRdb's copy, which holds only in-frame ones; the method was immunoSEQ multiplex PCR. The sample yields approximately 210,000 clones, approximately 84% seen once. Sequencing input: peripheral blood. Receptors originate from a woman aged 45-65 years with active or convalescent COVID-19. Both conserved end residues are part of each CDR3. Each record gives: CDR3 DNA, CDR3 protein, D gene, J gene, V gene, clone size. D genes are given only for firm matches. Rows may omit the clone size; those that give it use once, few, many or a size class.

CDR3 DNA: TGCGCCAGCAGCTTGTCTAGCGGGACCCTCGAGCAGTACTTC; CDR3 protein: CASSLSSGTLEQYF; D gene: TRBD2; J gene: TRBJ2-7; V gene: TRBV5-1; clone size: .
CDR3 DNA: TGTGCCAGCAAGGGGGCAAGGTACGAGCAGTACTTC; CDR3 protein: CASKGARYEQYF; D gene: TRBD1; J gene: TRBJ2-7; V gene: TRBV2; clone size: .
CDR3 DNA: TGTGCCAGCAGCCCGTGGACAGGTGGGGAGTCACCCCTCCACTTT; CDR3 protein: CASSPWTGGESPLHF; D gene: TRBD1; J gene: TRBJ1-6; V gene: TRBV7-8; clone size: .
CDR3 DNA: TGCGCCAGCAGCCAAGAACGGCCGGGGGGTCTCTACGAGCAGTACTTC; CDR3 protein: CASSQERPGGLYEQYF; D gene: TRBD2; J gene: TRBJ2-7; V gene: TRBV4-1; clone size: .
CDR3 DNA: TGCGCCAGCAGCTCGACTAGCGGCTCCTACGAGCAGTACTTC; CDR3 protein: CASSSTSGSYEQYF; D gene: TRBD2; J gene: TRBJ2-7; V gene: TRBV5-1; clone size: .
CDR3 DNA: TGTGCCAGCAGCCGACAGGGCTACGAGCAGTACTTC; CDR3 protein: CASSRQGYEQYF; D gene: TRBD1; J gene: TRBJ2-7; V gene: TRBV12-3/TRBV12-4; clone size: .
CDR3 DNA: TGTGCCAGCTCACAAGCCGGGACTAGCGGCCTCTTC; CDR3 protein: CASSQAGTSGLF; D gene: TRBD2; J gene: TRBJ2-7; V gene: TRBV18; clone size: .
CDR3 DNA: TGCAGTGCTAGGGCAGAAGAGACCCAGTACTTC; CDR3 protein: CSARAEETQYF; D gene: .; J gene: TRBJ2-5; V gene: TRBV20-1; clone size: once
CDR3 DNA: TGCGCCAGCACCCCCGGCAGGGGGCCATCTACGGGGGCCGGGGAGCTGTTTTTT; CDR3 protein: CASTPGRGPSTGAGELFF; D gene: TRBD1; J gene: TRBJ2-2; V gene: TRBV10-1; clone size: .
CDR3 DNA: TGCGCCAGCATGGCCGCTGGGGCCAACGTCCTGACTTTC; CDR3 protein: CASMAAGANVLTF; D gene: .; J gene: TRBJ2-6; V gene: TRBV5-1; clone size: .
CDR3 DNA: TGTGCCACCAGCAGACCGGGGGTCTATAATTCACCCCTCCACTTT; CDR3 protein: CATSRPGVYNSPLHF; D gene: .; J gene: TRBJ1-6; V gene: TRBV15; clone size: .
CDR3 DNA: TGTGCCAGCAGCTCAACGACAGGCGGAAACACCATATATTTT; CDR3 protein: CASSSTTGGNTIYF; D gene: .; J gene: TRBJ1-3; V gene: TRBV11-2; clone size: .
CDR3 DNA: TGTGCCAGCAGCTCACGGGGGACTAGCGGCACAGATACGCAGTATTTT; CDR3 protein: CASSSRGTSGTDTQYF; D gene: TRBD2; J gene: TRBJ2-3; V gene: TRBV13; clone size: .
CDR3 DNA: TGTGCCAGCAGCTTGGGGCGGTTTTCGGAGGGTGAGCAGTTCTTC; CDR3 protein: CASSLGRFSEGEQFF; D gene: .; J gene: TRBJ2-1; V gene: TRBV7-2; clone size: .
CDR3 DNA: TGTGCCAGCAGTGAGACAGGGGACTATGGCTACACCTTC; CDR3 protein: CASSETGDYGYTF; D gene: TRBD1; J gene: TRBJ1-2; V gene: TRBV6-1; clone size: .
CDR3 DNA: TGTGCCAGCAGCCAAGGGCAGGGAAGAGCACCCCTCCACTTT; CDR3 protein: CASSQGQGRAPLHF; D gene: .; J gene: TRBJ1-6; V gene: TRBV3-1/TRBV3-2; clone size: .
CDR3 DNA: TGTGCCAGTAGACAGGGCCACACCATATATTTT; CDR3 protein: CASRQGHTIYF; D gene: TRBD1; J gene: TRBJ1-3; V gene: TRBV6-5; clone size: once
CDR3 DNA: TGTGCCAGCAGTTTAGACAGGGGCAGTCAGCCCCAGCATTTT; CDR3 protein: CASSLDRGSQPQHF; D gene: TRBD1; J gene: TRBJ1-5; V gene: TRBV28; clone size: .
CDR3 DNA: TGTGCCAGCAGCAATTATAGCAATCAGCCCCAGCATTTT; CDR3 protein: CASSNYSNQPQHF; D gene: .; J gene: TRBJ1-5; V gene: TRBV21-1; clone size: .
CDR3 DNA: TGCGCCAGCAGCCAAGCCGGGACAGGGGTTGGCACTGAAGCTTTCTTT; CDR3 protein: CASSQAGTGVGTEAFF; D gene: TRBD1; J gene: TRBJ1-1; V gene: TRBV4-1; clone size: .
CDR3 DNA: TGTGCCAGCAGCTCTTCGGGGGTCGGCTACACCTTC; CDR3 protein: CASSSSGVGYTF; D gene: .; J gene: TRBJ1-2; V gene: TRBV7-9; clone size: .
CDR3 DNA: TGTGCCAGCAGCCCCACCGGGACAGGAAATGAAAAACTGTTTTTT; CDR3 protein: CASSPTGTGNEKLFF; D gene: TRBD1; J gene: TRBJ1-4; V gene: TRBV5-5; clone size: .